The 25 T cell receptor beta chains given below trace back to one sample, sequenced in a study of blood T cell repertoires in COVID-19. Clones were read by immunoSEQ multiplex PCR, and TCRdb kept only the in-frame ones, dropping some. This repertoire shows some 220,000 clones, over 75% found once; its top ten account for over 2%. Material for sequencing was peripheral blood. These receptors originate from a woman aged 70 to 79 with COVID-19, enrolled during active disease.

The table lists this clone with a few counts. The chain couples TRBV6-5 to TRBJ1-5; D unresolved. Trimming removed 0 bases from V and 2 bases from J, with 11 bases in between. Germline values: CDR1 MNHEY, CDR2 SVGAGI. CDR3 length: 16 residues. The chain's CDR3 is CASSYSSGSCNQPQHF. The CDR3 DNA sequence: TGTGCCAGCAGTTACTCTTCCGGGAGTTGCAATCAGCCCCAGCATTTT.

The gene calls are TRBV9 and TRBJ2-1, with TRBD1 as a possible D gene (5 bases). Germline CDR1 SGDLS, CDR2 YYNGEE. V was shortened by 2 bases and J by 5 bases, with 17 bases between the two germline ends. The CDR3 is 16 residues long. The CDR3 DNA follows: TGTGCCAGCAGCGTCCATTGGACATCCCAGAACAATGAGCAGTTCTTC. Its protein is CASSVHWTSQNNEQFF.

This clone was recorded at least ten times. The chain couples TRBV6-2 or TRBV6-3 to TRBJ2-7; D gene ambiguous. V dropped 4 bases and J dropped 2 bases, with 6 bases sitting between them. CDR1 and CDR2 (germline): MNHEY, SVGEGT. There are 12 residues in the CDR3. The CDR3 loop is CASSSLAYEQYF. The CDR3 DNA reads TGTGCCAGCAGTTCATTAGCCTACGAGCAGTACTTC.

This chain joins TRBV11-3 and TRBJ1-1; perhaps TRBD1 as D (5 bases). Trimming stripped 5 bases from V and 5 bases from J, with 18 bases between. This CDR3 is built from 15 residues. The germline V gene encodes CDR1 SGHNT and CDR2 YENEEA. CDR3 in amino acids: CASSPEVGLVTEAFF. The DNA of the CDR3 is TGTGCCAGCAGCCCAGAGGTGGGGCTGGTAACTGAAGCTTTCTTT.

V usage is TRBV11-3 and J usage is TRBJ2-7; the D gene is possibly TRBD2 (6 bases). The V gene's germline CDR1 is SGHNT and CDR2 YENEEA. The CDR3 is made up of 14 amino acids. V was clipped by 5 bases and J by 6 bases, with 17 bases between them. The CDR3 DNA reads TGTGCCAGCAGCCCCAGGGACTCTCTCTCCGAGCAGTACTTC. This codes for CASSPRDSLSEQYF.

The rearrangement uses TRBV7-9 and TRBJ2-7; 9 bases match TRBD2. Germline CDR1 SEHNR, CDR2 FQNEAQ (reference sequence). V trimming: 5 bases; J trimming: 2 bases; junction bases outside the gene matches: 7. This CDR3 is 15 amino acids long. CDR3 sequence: CASSKVVAGAYEQYF. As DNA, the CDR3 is TGTGCCAGCAGCAAGGTAGTAGCGGGGGCCTACGAGCAGTACTTC.

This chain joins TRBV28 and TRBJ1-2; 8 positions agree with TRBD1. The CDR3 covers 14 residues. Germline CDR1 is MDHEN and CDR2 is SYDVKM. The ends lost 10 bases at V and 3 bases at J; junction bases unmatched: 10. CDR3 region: CATYRQGYDYGYTF. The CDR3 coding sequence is TGTGCCACCTATCGACAGGGGTATGACTATGGCTACACCTTC.

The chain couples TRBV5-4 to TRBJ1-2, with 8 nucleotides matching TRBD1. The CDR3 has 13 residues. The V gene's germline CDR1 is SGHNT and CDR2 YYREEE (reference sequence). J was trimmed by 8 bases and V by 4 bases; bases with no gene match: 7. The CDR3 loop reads CASSPDREDGYTF. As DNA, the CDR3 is TGTGCCAGCAGCCCGGACAGGGAGGACGGCTACACCTTC.

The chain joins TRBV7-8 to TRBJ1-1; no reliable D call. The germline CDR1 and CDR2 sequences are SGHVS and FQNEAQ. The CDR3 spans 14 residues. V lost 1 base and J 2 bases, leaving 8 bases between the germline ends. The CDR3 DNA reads TGTGCCAGCAGCTTAGGACAAATAAACACTGAAGCTTTCTTT. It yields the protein CASSLGQINTEAFF.

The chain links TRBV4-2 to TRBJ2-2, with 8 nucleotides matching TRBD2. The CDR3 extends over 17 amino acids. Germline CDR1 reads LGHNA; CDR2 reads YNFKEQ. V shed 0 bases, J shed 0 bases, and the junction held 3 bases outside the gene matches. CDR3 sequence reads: CASSQEVGLANTGELFF. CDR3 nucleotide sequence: TGTGCCAGCAGCCAAGAAGTGGGACTAGCGAACACCGGGGAGCTGTTTTTT.

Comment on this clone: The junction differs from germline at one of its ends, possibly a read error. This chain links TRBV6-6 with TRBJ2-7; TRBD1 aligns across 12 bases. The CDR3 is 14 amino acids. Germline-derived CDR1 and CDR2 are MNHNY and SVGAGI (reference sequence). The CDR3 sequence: CASSYSGQGARADF. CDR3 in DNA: TGTGCCAGCAGTTACTCGGGACAGGGGGCGCGTGCCGACTTC.

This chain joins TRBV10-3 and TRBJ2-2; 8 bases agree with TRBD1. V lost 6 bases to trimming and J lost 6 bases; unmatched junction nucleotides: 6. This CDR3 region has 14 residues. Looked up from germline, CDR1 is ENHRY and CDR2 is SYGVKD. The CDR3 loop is CAIRTTGEPGELFF. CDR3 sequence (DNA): TGTGCCATCAGAACGACAGGGGAGCCCGGGGAGCTGTTTTTT.

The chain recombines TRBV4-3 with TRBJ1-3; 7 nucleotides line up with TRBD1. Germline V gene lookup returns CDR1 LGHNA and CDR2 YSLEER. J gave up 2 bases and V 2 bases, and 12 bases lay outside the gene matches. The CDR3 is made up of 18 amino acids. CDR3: CASSQRQGRLDPGNTIYF. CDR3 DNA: TGCGCCAGCAGCCAACGACAGGGCCGGTTGGATCCTGGAAACACCATATATTTT.

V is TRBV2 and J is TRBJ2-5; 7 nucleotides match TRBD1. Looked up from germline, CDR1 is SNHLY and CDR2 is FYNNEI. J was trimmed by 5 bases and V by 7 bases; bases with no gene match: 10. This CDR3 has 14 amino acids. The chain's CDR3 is CASKRGGSTETQYF. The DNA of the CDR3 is TGTGCCAGCAAGCGAGGGGGCTCCACCGAGACCCAGTACTTC. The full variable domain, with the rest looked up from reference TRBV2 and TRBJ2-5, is EPEVTQTPSHQVTQMGQEVILRCVPISNHLYFYWYRQILGQKVEFLVSFYNNEISEKSEIFDDQFSVERPDGSNFTLKIRSTKLEDSAMYFCASKRGGSTETQYFGPGTRLLVL.

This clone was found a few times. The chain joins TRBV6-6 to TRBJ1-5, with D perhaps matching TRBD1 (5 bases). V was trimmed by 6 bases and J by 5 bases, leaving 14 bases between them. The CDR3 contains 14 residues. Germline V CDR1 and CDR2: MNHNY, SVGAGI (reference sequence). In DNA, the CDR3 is TGTGCCAGCAGCCCCGGAGGGGTGCATCAGCCCCAGCATTTT. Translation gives CASSPGGVHQPQHF.

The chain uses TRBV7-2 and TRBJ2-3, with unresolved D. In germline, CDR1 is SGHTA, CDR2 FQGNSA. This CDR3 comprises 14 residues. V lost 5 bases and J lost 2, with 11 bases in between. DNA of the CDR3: TGTGCCAGCAGCCAGGCCACTTACACAGATACGCAGTATTTT. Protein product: CASSQATYTDTQYF.

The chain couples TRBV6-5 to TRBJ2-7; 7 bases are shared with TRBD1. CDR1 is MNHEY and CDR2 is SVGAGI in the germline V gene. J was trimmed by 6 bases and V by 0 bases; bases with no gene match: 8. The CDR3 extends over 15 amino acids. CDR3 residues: CASSYSGTGDSEQYF. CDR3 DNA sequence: TGTGCCAGCAGTTACTCGGGAACAGGGGATTCCGAGCAGTACTTC.

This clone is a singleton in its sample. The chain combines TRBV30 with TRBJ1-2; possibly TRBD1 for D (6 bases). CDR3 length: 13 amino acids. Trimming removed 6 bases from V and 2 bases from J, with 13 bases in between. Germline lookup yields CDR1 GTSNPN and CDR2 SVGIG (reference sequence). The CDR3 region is CACAGTTNYGYTF. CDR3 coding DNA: TGTGCCTGTGCCGGGACAACCAACTATGGCTACACCTTC.

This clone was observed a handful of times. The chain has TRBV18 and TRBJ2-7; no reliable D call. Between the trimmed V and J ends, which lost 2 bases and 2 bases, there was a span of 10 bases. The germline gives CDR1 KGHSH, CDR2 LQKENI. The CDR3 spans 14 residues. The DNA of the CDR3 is TGTGCCAGCTCACCAGTCCTGGCACCCTACGAGCAGTACTTC. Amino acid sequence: CASSPVLAPYEQYF.

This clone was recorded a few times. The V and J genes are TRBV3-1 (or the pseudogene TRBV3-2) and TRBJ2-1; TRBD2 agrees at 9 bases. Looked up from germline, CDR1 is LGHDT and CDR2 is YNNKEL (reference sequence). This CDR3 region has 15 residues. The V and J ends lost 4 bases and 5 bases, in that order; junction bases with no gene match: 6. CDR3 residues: CASSLGLAYDNEQFF. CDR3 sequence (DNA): TGTGCCAGCAGCCTTGGACTAGCGTACGACAATGAGCAGTTCTTC.

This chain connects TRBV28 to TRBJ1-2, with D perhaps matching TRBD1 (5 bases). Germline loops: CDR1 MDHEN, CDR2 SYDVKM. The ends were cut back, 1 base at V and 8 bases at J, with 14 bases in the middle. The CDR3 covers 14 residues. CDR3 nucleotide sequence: TGTGCCAGCAGTTTATCGGGCAGGGCCTACGGCTACACCTTC. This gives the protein CASSLSGRAYGYTF.

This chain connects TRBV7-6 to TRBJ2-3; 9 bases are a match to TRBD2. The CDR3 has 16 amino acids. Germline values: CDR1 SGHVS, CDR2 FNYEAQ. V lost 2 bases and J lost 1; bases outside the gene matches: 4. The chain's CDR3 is CASSLLAGEGTDTQYF. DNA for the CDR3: TGTGCCAGCAGCTTATTAGCGGGAGAGGGCACAGATACGCAGTATTTT.

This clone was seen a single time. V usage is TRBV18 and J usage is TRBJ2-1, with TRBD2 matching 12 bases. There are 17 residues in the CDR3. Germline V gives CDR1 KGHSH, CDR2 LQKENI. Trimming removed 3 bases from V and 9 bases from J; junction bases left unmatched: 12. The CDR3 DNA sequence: TGTGCCAGCTCACCTACCCCGACTAGCGGGAGTAGGGGTGAGCAGTTCTTC. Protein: CASSPTPTSGSRGEQFF.

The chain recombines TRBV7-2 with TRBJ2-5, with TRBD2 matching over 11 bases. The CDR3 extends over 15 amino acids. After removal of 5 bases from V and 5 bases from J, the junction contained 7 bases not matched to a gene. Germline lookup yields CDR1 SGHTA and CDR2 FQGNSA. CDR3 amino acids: CASSNSGGAWETQYF. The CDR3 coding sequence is TGTGCCAGCAGCAATAGCGGGGGGGCTTGGGAGACCCAGTACTTC.

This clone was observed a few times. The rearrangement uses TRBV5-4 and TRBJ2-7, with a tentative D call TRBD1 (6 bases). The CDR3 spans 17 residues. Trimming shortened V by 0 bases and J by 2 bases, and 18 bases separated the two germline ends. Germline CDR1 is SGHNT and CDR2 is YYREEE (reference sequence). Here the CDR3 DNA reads TGTGCCAGCAGCTTGGGGACAGCCCCAAGACTCACCTACGAGCAGTACTTC. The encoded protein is CASSLGTAPRLTYEQYF.